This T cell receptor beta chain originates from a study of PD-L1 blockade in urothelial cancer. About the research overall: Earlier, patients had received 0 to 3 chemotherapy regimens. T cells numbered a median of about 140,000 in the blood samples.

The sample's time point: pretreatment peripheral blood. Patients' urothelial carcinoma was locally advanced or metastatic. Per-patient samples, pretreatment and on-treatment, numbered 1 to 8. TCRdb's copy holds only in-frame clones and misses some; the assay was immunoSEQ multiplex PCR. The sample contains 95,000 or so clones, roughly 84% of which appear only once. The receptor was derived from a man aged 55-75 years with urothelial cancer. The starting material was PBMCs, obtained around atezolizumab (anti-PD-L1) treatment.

Here the CDR3 reads CASSHHGDNKNIQYF. The CDR3 DNA reads as TGTGCCAGCAGCCACCACGGGGATAACAAAAACATTCAGTACTTC. The chain combines TRBV28 with TRBJ2-4; D perhaps matches TRBD2 (5 bases). The germline V gene has CDR1 MDHEN and CDR2 SYDVKM. The CDR3 totals 15 residues. The V end lost 6 bases, the J end lost 3 bases, and 15 bases lay between the germline ends.